This is a list of T cell receptor beta chains from one sample in a study of CD8+CD57+ T cells in acquired aplastic anemia. TCRdb re-analysed the reads in MiXCR, keeping a single row per CDR3 protein. The table shows 150,000 to 200,000 distinct CDR3 sequences, with roughly 45% occurring only once. The specimen was sorted CD4+, CD8+, or CD8+CD57+ T cells (not recorded which) from PBMCs. These receptors were collected from a human donor in good health. Each CDR3 is given with its conserved first and last residue. The D gene is left open where the match is weak. Rows give clone size only sometimes, using once, few, many, or a class for an expanded clone.

DNA	CDR3	V	J	D	length	size
TGTGCCACCAGTTCCACAGGGTCAGATACGCAGTATTTT	CATSSTGSDTQYF	TRBV24-1	TRBJ2-3	NA	13	NA
TGTGCCAGCAGTGGAGGACAGGGTACCAGGGATACGCAGTATTTT	CASSGGQGTRDTQYF	TRBV7-2	TRBJ2-3	TRBD1	15	many
TGCAGCGTTGGGGTTAATGGCAATCAGCCCCAGCATTTT	CSVGVNGNQPQHF	TRBV29-1	TRBJ1-5	NA	13	NA
TGCAGTGCTACCGGGAAGTCATTGCAGCAGTACTTC	CSATGKSLQQYF	TRBV20-1	TRBJ2-7	NA	12	few
TGTGCCGCCCGACACGGATCCTACAATGAGCAGTTCTTC	CAARHGSYNEQFF	TRBV6-1	TRBJ2-1	NA	13	many
TGTGCCAGCAGTTACGGACAGGGTTTGGGGAGGGGCACCGGGGAGCTGTTTTTT	CASSYGQGLGRGTGELFF	TRBV6-5	TRBJ2-2	NA	18	few
TGTGCCAGCAGTGAACAGGGGTTAGGCAATCAGCCCCAGCATTTT	CASSEQGLGNQPQHF	TRBV6-1	TRBJ1-5	NA	15	many
TGTGCCAGCAGGTCTGCAATACAGACCTACGAGCAGTACTTC	CASRSAIQTYEQYF	TRBV7-2	TRBJ2-7	NA	14	many
TGTGCCAGCAGTAAGGGTGGCTACACCTTC	CASSKGGYTF	TRBV6-1	TRBJ1-2	NA	10	many
TGTGCCAGCAGTTTCCCTCGCTCTGGAAACACCATATATTTT	CASSFPRSGNTIYF	TRBV28	TRBJ1-3	NA	14	NA
TGTGCCATCTCCCAGGGGCTGAGCACCGGGGAGCTGTTTTTT	CAISQGLSTGELFF	TRBV10-3	TRBJ2-2	NA	14	many
TGTGCCAGCAGCTTCCAGGGACGGTTCTCTGGAAACACCATATATTTT	CASSFQGRFSGNTIYF	TRBV7-8	TRBJ1-3	NA	16	many
TGTGCCAGTATAGCCGGGACGGGCGCTAACTATGGCTACACCTTC	CASIAGTGANYGYTF	TRBV19	TRBJ1-2	NA	15	many
TGTGCCAGCAGCCAAGAGGGCTGGCAGAGCTCCTACGAGCAGTACTTC	CASSQEGWQSSYEQYF	TRBV14	TRBJ2-7	NA	16	few
TGTGCCAGTAGTTCCCAACTAGCGGGTGGCTACGAGCAGTACTTC	CASSSQLAGGYEQYF	TRBV19	TRBJ2-7	TRBD2	15	NA
TGTGCCAGCAGCTTACTAGCGGGCAGCTCCTACAATGAGCAGTTCTTC	CASSLLAGSSYNEQFF	TRBV7-2	TRBJ2-1	TRBD2	16	many
TGTGCTAGCAGCTTACTTCCGGGCTCTGGAAACACCGTATATTTT	CASSLLPGSGNTVYF	TRBV7-7	TRBJ1-3	NA	15	once
TGTGCCACCAGCAGAGGTTCAGGGACGGAAGAAGCTTTCTTT	CATSRGSGTEEAFF	TRBV15	TRBJ1-1	NA	14	many
TGTGCCAGCAGCTTAGCGCCAACTAATGAGCAGTTCTTC	CASSLAPTNEQFF	TRBV7-6	TRBJ2-1	NA	13	NA
TGTGCCAGCAGCTTAAGACTAGCGGGGGGGATTAGCGGGAAAGAGACCCAGTACTTC	CASSLRLAGGISGKETQYF	TRBV7-3	TRBJ2-5	TRBD2	19	once
TGTGCCAGCAGCTCCAACGAGGGGAAAAATGAGCAGTTCTTC	CASSSNEGKNEQFF	TRBV7-3	TRBJ2-1	NA	14	NA